This paragraph covers one T cell receptor (beta chain) sequence. Its specificity is not known. This specimen comes from a study of CD8+ T cells in alopecia areata. Study-wide results and limits: Mice gave a clearer picture of TCR sharing than patients did, possibly for HLA-related reasons. Scalp samples also yield sequences of resident alphabeta T cells from normal skin.

Germline V gene data show CDR1 as MDHEN and CDR2 as SYDVKM. J lost 5 bases, V lost 7 bases, and 5 bases had no gene match. CDR3 size: 13 residues. Isolated RNA was reverse transcribed into cDNA used as the sequencing template. Measured with immunoSEQ multiplex PCR; TCRdb has only the in-frame clones, and not every one. The sample consists of almost 35,000 clones, 45% to 60% of them appearing once. The chain is built from TRBV28 and TRBJ2-7; the match to TRBD2 covers 10 bases. The origin of this receptor is a human donor with alopecia areata. Source material: NKG2D-high CD8+ T cells sorted from blood. The CDR3 sequence: CASTSGRMHEQYF. In DNA, the CDR3 is TGTGCCAGCACTAGCGGGAGAATGCACGAGCAGTACTTC.